This T cell receptor (beta chain) was captured in a study of early T cells in non-severe SARS-CoV-2 infection. As concerns this clonotype: The junction departs from the called germline gene at one end, perhaps through a read error.

The V gene's germline CDR1 is SGHAT and CDR2 FQNNGV. The CDR3 totals 12 residues. Each single cDNA molecule received a unique molecular identifier. Each CDR3 protein gets one entry after TCRdb re-called the 5' RACE reads with MiXCR. This table holds roughly 83,000 distinct CDR3 sequences, less than 15% found once. This receptor was identified in an adult who was a healthcare worker with PCR-confirmed SARS-CoV-2 infection or an uninfected control (not recorded which). This sample comprised whole blood, obtained at baseline. This chain connects TRBV11-2 to TRBJ2-7, with 8 bases identical to TRBD1. The CDR3 bases are TGTGCCAGCAGCCTAGCCTCCGGGACAGGAGACTTC. Translating it yields CASSLASGTGDF.